This T cell receptor beta chain was profiled in a study of blood T cell repertoires in COVID-19. For the study at large: The analysed material was cDNA or gDNA that came from T cells, B-cell-depleted T cells, or PBMCs.

This clone was observed once. The protocol was immunoSEQ multiplex PCR, while the TCRdb copy is restricted to in-frame clones and leaves out a portion. Of some 140,000 clones in the sample, about 83% were seen once. This clonotype was obtained from a woman aged 55-69 years with COVID-19, enrolled during active disease. Sample: peripheral blood.

This chain's CDR3 is CASSTAFNQPQHF. DNA of the CDR3: TGTGCCAGCAGCACAGCCTTCAATCAGCCCCAGCATTTT. V and J are TRBV7-2 and TRBJ1-5; D not certain. Trimming removed 5 bases at V and 3 bases at J, with 8 bases between. The CDR3 sequence is 13 residues long. CDR1 and CDR2 from the germline V gene are SGHTA and FQGNSA.